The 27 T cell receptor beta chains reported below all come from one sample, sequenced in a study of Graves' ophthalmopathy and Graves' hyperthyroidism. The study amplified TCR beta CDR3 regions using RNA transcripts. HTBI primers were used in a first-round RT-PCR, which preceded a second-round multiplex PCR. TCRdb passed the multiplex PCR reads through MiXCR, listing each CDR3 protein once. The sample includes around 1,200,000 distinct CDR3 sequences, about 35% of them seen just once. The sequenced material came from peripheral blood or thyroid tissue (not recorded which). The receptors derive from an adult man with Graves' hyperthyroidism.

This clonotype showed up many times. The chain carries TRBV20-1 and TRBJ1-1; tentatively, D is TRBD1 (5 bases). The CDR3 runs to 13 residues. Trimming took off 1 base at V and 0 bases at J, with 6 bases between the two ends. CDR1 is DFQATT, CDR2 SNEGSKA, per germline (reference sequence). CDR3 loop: CSARGTLNTEAFF. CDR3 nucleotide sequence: TGCAGTGCTAGAGGGACACTGAACACTGAAGCTTTCTTT.

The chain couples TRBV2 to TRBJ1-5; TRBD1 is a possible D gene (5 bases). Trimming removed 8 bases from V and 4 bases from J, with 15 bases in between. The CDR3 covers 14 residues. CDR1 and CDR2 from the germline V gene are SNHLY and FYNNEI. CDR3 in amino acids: CASQRIGVNQPQHF. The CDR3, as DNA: TGTGCCAGCCAGAGGATAGGGGTTAATCAGCCCCAGCATTTT.

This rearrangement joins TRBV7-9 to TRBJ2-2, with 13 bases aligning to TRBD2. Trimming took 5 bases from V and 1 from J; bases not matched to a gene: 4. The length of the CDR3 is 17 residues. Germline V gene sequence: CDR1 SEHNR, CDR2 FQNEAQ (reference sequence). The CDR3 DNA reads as TGTGCCAGCAGCCCACTAGCGGGGGGGTGGAACACCGGGGAGCTGTTTTTT. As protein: CASSPLAGGWNTGELFF. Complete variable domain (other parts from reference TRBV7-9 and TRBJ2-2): DTGVSQNPRHKITKRGQNVTFRCDPISEHNRLYWYRQTLGQGPEFLTYFQNEAQLEKSRLLSDRFSAERPKGSFSTLEIQRTEQGDSAMYLCASSPLAGGWNTGELFFGEGSRLTVL.

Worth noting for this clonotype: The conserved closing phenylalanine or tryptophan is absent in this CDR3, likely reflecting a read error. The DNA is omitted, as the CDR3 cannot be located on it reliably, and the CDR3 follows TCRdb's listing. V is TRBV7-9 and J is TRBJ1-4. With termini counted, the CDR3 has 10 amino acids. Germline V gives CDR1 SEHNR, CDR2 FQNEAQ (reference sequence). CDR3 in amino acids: CASSLIRTDY.

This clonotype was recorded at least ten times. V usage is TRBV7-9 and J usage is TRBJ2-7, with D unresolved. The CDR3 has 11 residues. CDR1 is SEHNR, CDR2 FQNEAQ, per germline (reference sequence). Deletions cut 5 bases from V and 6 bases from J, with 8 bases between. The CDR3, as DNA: TGTGCCAGCAGCACAAAGGTCGAGCAGTACTTC. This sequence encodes CASSTKVEQYF.

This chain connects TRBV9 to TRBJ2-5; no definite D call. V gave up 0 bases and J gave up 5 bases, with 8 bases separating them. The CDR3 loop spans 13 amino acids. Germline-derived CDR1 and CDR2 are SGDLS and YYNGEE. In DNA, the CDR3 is TGTGCCAGCAGCGTAGGCGAGAGTGAGACCCAGTACTTC. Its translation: CASSVGESETQYF.

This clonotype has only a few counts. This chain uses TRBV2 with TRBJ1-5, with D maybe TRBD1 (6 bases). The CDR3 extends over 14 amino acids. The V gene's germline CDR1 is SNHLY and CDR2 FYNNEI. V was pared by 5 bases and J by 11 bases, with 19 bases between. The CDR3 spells CASSRAGARETQHF. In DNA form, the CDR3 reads TGTGCCAGCAGTCGAGCGGGGGCCCGTGAGACCCAGCATTTT.

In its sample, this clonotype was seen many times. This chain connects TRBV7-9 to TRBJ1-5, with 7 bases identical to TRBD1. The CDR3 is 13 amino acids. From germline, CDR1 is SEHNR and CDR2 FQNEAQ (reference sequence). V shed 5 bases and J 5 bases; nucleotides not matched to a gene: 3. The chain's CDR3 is CASSPRGDQPQHF. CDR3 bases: TGTGCCAGCAGCCCCAGGGGGGATCAGCCCCAGCATTTT.

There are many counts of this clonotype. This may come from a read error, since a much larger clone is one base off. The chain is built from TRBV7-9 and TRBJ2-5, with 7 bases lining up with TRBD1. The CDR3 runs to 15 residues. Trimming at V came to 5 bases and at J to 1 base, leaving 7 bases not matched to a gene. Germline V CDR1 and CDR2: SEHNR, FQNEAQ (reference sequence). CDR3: CASSTTGTAQETQYF. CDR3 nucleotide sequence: TGTGCCAGCAGCACTACCGGGACAGCCCAAGAGACCCAGTACTTC.

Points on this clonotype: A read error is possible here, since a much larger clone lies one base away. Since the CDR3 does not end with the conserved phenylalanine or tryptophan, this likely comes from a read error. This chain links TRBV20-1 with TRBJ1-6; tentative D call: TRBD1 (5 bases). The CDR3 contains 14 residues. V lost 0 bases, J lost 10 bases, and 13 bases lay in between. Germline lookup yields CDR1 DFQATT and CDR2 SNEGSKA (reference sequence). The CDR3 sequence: CSAREVAGNSPLHS. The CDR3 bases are TGCAGTGCTAGAGAGGTGGCAGGGAACTCACCCCTCCACTCT.

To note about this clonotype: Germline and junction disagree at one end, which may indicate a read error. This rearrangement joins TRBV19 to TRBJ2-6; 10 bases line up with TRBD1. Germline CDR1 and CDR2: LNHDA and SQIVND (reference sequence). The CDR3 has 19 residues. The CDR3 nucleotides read TGTGCCAGTAGTAATCCCGGACAGGGGGTACACTCTGGGGCCAACGTCCCGACTTTC. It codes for CASSNPGQGVHSGANVPTF.

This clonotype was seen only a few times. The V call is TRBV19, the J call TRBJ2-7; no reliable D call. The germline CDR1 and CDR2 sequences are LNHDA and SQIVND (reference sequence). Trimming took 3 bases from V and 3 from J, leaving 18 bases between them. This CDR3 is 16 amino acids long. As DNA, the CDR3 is TGTGCCAGTAGTATGGTCTCAGGCCACCTCTACTACGAGCAGTACTTC. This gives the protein CASSMVSGHLYYEQYF.

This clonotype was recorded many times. DNA of the CDR3: TGTGCCATCAGCTCCCGACAGGGGGAAGAGACCCAGTACTTC. The encoded protein is CAISSRQGEETQYF. V gene TRBV10-3 combines with J gene TRBJ2-5, with 9 bases identical to TRBD1. The germline CDR1 and CDR2 sequences are ENHRY and SYGVKD. The length of the CDR3 is 14 residues. V lost 6 bases and J lost 3; bases outside the gene matches: 5.

The CDR3 reads CASSIRGGTISGELFF. CDR3 coding DNA: TGTGCCAGTAGTATTCGGGGGGGGACGATTTCCGGGGAGCTGTTTTTT. The chain links TRBV19 to TRBJ2-2, with TRBD2 matching over 8 bases. The germline gives CDR1 LNHDA, CDR2 SQIVND (reference sequence). The CDR3 is made up of 16 amino acids. Unmatched junction bases numbered 9, after V lost 3 bases and J lost 6 bases.

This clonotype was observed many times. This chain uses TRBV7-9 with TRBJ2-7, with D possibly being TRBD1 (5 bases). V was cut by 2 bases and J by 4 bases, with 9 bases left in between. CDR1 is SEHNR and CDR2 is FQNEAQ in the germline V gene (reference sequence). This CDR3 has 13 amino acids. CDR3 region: CASSLQSGYEQYF. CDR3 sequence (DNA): TGTGCCAGCAGCTTACAATCAGGGTACGAGCAGTACTTC.

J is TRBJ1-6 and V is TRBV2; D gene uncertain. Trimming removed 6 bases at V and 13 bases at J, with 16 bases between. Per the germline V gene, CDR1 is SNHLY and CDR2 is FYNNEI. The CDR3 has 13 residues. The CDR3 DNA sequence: TGTGCCAGCAGCGGACGGAGTAATCAGCCCCTCCACTTT. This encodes CASSGRSNQPLHF.

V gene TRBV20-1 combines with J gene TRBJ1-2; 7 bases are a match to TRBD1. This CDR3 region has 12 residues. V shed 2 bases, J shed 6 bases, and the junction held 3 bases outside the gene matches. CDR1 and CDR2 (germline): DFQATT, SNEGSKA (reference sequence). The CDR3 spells CSARRQGDGYTF. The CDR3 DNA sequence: TGCAGTGCTAGACGACAGGGAGATGGCTACACCTTC.

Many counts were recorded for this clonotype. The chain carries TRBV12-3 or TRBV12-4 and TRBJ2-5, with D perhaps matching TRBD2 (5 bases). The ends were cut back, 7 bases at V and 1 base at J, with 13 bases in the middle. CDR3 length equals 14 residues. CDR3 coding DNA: TGTGCCAGCAACGGGGTGGTCAGCCAAGAGACCCAGTACTTC. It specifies CASNGVVSQETQYF.

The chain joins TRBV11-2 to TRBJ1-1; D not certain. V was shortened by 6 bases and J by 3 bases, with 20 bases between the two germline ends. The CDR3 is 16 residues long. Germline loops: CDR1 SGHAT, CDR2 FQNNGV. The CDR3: CASRQKSVSVYTEAFF. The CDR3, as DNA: TGTGCCAGCAGACAAAAAAGTGTGAGCGTTTACACTGAAGCTTTCTTT. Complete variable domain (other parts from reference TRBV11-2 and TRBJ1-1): EAGVAQSPRYKIIEKRQSVAFWCNPISGHATLYWYQQILGQGPKLLIQFQNNGVVDDSQLPKDRFSAERLKGVDSTLKIQPAKLEDSAVYLCASRQKSVSVYTEAFFGQGTRLTVV.

The CDR3 region is CAISVRLAGGTEAFF. Here the CDR3 DNA reads TGTGCCATCAGTGTACGACTTGCAGGGGGGACTGAAGCTTTCTTT. The J gene is TRBJ1-1, the V gene TRBV10-3; TRBD1 matches at 7 bases. The CDR3 covers 15 residues. The J segment lost 5 bases and the V segment lost 4 bases, leaving 10 bases of the junction unmatched. Germline CDR1 is ENHRY and CDR2 is SYGVKD.

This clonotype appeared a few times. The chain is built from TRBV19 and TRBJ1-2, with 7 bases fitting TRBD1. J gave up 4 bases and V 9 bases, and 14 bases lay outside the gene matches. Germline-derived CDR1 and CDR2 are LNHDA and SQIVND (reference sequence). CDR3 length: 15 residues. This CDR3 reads CASSPNPGTAYGYTF. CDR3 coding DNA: TGTGCCAGCAGCCCGAATCCCGGGACAGCCTATGGCTACACCTTC.

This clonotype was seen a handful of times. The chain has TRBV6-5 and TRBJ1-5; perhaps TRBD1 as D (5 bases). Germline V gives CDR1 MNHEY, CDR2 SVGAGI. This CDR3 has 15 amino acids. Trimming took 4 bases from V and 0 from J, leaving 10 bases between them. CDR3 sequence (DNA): TGTGCCAGCAGTTTGACAGCTCATAGCAATCAGCCCCAGCATTTT. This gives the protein CASSLTAHSNQPQHF.

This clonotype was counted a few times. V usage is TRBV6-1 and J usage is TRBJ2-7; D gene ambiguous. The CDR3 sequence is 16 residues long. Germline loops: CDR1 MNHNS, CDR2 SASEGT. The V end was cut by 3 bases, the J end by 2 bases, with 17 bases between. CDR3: CASSDRNSYVTYEQYF. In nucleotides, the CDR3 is TGTGCCAGCAGTGACAGAAACTCATACGTCACCTACGAGCAGTACTTC.

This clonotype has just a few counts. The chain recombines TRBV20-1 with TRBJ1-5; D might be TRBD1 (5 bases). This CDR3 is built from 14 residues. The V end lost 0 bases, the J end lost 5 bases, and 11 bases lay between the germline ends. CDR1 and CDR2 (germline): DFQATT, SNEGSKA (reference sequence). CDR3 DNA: TGCAGTGCTAGAGACCACCGAGGGGATCAGCCCCAGCATTTT. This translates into CSARDHRGDQPQHF.

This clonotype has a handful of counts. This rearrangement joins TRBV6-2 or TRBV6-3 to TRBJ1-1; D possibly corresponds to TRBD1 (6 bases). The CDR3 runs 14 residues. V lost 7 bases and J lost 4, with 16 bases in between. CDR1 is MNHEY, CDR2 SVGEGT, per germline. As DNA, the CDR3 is TGTGCCAGCACCACAGAGGGGGTGAGCACTGAAGCTTTCTTT. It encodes CASTTEGVSTEAFF.

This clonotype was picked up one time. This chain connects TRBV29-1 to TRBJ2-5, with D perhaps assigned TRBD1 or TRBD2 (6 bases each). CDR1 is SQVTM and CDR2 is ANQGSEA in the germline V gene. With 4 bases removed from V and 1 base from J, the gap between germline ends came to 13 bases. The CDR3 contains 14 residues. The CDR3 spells CSVGGAGAQETQYF. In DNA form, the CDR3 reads TGCAGCGTTGGGGGGGCAGGGGCCCAAGAGACCCAGTACTTC.

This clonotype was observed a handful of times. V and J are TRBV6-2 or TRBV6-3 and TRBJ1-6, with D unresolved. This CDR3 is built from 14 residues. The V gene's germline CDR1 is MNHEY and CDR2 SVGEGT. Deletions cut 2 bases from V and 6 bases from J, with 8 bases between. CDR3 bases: TGTGCCAGCAGTTACGGGGAGGGTAATTCACCCCTCCACTTT. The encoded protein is CASSYGEGNSPLHF.